The next 16 T cell receptor beta chains were all read from a single sample in a study of blood T cell repertoires in COVID-19. Method: immunoSEQ multiplex PCR; TCRdb's copy keeps in-frame clones and lacks some. The data contain over 150,000 clones, over 70% of them singletons. Sequencing was carried out using peripheral blood. These receptors came from an older woman with acute or convalescent COVID-19.

With regard to this clone: The sample has other DNA sequences that encode this CDR3 too. The rearrangement uses TRBV28 and TRBJ2-3; TRBD1 matches 11 bases. CDR3 length: 15 residues. With 5 bases clipped from V and 6 bases from J, the junction kept 7 bases outside the gene matches. CDR1 and CDR2 from the germline V gene are MDHEN and SYDVKM. As DNA, the CDR3 is TGTGCCAGCAGTCCCCCGGGACAGGGGGGGGATACGCAGTATTTT. Amino acid sequence: CASSPPGQGGDTQYF.

The chain employs TRBV28 and TRBJ1-5; 9 nucleotides line up with TRBD1. V lost 5 bases to trimming and J lost 3 bases; unmatched junction nucleotides: 8. The CDR3 is 16 residues long. Looked up from germline, CDR1 is MDHEN and CDR2 is SYDVKM. CDR3 nucleotide sequence: TGTGCCAGCAGTAAGCTGGGACAGGGAATCAATCAGCCCCAGCATTTT. Translating gives CASSKLGQGINQPQHF.

The rearrangement uses TRBV28 and TRBJ1-1; 7 bases align to TRBD1. This CDR3 has 17 residues. Looked up from germline, CDR1 is MDHEN and CDR2 is SYDVKM. V was pared by 4 bases and J by 1 base, with 12 bases of the junction left unmatched. The CDR3: CASSSIKLDRKNTEAFF. The CDR3 DNA reads TGTGCCAGCAGTTCAATCAAATTGGACAGGAAGAACACTGAAGCTTTCTTT.

Comments on this clone: This CDR3 is also generated by other DNA sequences in the sample. This chain joins TRBV5-1 and TRBJ1-2; no clear D. Germline V gives CDR1 SGHRS, CDR2 YFSETQ. The V gene lost 3 bases and the J gene lost 1 base, with 4 bases spanning the gap. The CDR3 sequence is 12 residues long. DNA for the CDR3: TGCGCCAGCAGCTCTAGTAACTATGGCTACACCTTC. Translating gives CASSSSNYGYTF.

The chain joins TRBV7-9 to TRBJ1-5, with a tentative D call TRBD1 (6 bases). The CDR3 extends over 16 amino acids. The germline V gene has CDR1 SEHNR and CDR2 FQNEAQ (reference sequence). V gave up 0 bases and J gave up 2 bases, with 11 bases separating them. For the CDR3, the DNA is TGTGCCAGCAGCTTAGCCAGGGGAGGGGGCAATCAGCCCCAGCATTTT. Protein sequence: CASSLARGGGNQPQHF.

This chain joins TRBV28 and TRBJ2-7; 8 nucleotides align to TRBD1. The germline CDR1 and CDR2 sequences are MDHEN and SYDVKM. The CDR3 sequence is 16 residues long. The J segment lost 3 bases and the V segment lost 9 bases, leaving 16 bases of the junction unmatched. CDR3 loop: CASPPEGRTGNYEQYF. DNA of the CDR3: TGTGCCAGTCCTCCGGAGGGGCGGACAGGGAACTACGAGCAGTACTTC.

About this clone itself: Relative to the germline gene, one junction end is altered; a read error may explain this. V usage is TRBV5-1 and J usage is TRBJ2-3; 7 positions agree with TRBD2. The CDR3 has 14 residues. Germline loops: CDR1 SGHRS, CDR2 YFSETQ. The CDR3 sequence is CATSDGGSTDTQYF. CDR3 coding DNA: TGCGCCACCAGCGACGGGGGGAGCACAGATACGCAGTATTTT.

The rearrangement joins TRBV19 to TRBJ2-7; D is perhaps TRBD1 (6 bases). In germline, CDR1 is LNHDA, CDR2 SQIVND (reference sequence). Trimming stripped 3 bases from V and 4 bases from J, with 16 bases between. This CDR3 contains 15 residues. CDR3 sequence (DNA): TGTGCCAGTAGTATCTCCCCCCGGGACAATTACGAGCAGTACTTC. Translation: CASSISPRDNYEQYF.

The rearrangement links TRBV6-2 or TRBV6-3 to TRBJ2-7; D is perhaps TRBD2 (5 bases). This CDR3 contains 14 residues. V dropped 6 bases and J dropped 2 bases, with 14 bases sitting between them. The germline gives CDR1 MNHEY, CDR2 SVGEGT. The CDR3 loop is CASSLFGMTYEQYF. CDR3 DNA: TGTGCCAGCAGCCTTTTCGGGATGACCTACGAGCAGTACTTC.

J is TRBJ2-2 and V is TRBV5-1, with a possible D match to TRBD1 (6 bases). The CDR3 consists of 15 residues. Trimming stripped 2 bases from V and 5 bases from J, with 13 bases between. CDR1 SGHRS and CDR2 YFSETQ come from the germline V gene. CDR3 sequence reads: CASSFTGSETGELFF. The DNA of the CDR3 is TGCGCCAGCAGCTTTACAGGGTCGGAGACCGGGGAGCTGTTTTTT. Full variable domain (rest looked up from reference TRBV5-1 and TRBJ2-2): KAGVTQTPRYLIKTRGQQVTLSCSPISGHRSVSWYQQTPGQGLQFLFEYFSETQRNKGNFPGRFSGRQFSNSRSEMNVSTLELGDSALYLCASSFTGSETGELFFGEGSRLTVL.

In its sample, this clone was seen once. The chain has TRBV6-2 or TRBV6-3 and TRBJ2-3; D is perhaps TRBD2 (5 bases). V was trimmed by 6 bases and J by 1 base, leaving 14 bases between them. CDR3 length: 15 residues. Germline CDR1 is MNHEY and CDR2 is SVGEGT. The chain's CDR3 is CASSVPIGGTDTQYF. The DNA for the CDR3 is TGTGCCAGCAGCGTACCTATCGGGGGCACAGATACGCAGTATTTT.

The V call is TRBV9, the J call TRBJ1-6; 8 bases agree with TRBD1. The V gene end was trimmed by 3 bases and the J gene end by 7 bases; junction bases not matched to a gene: 6. This CDR3 has 15 amino acids. Germline V gene lookup returns CDR1 SGDLS and CDR2 YYNGEE. CDR3 in amino acids: CASSGQGAKNSPLHF. The CDR3 nucleotides read TGTGCCAGCAGCGGGCAGGGGGCCAAGAATTCACCCCTCCACTTT.

Comment on this clone: The junction departs from germline at one end; a sequencing error may be responsible. The chain is built from TRBV7-7 and TRBJ1-3, with D unresolved. CDR1 is SSHAT and CDR2 is FNYEAQ in the germline V gene (reference sequence). This CDR3 has 15 residues. The CDR3: CASSSGGGPGNTIYF. The CDR3 DNA reads as TGTGCTAGCAGCTCCGGCGGAGGTCCTGGAAACACCATATATTTT.

This clone was recorded once. The chain has TRBV7-2 and TRBJ1-1, with TRBD1 as a possible D gene (6 bases). Per germline, CDR1 SGHTA and CDR2 FQGNSA. The CDR3 runs 16 residues. Between the trimmed V and J ends, which lost 4 bases and 0 bases, there was a span of 15 bases. CDR3 DNA: TGTGCCAGCAGCTCCGGGAGGGGACACATGAACACTGAAGCTTTCTTT. This encodes CASSSGRGHMNTEAFF.

The gene calls are TRBV4-3 and TRBJ1-2; tentatively, D is TRBD1 (5 bases). The germline gives CDR1 LGHNA, CDR2 YSLEER. V dropped 0 bases and J dropped 4 bases, with 12 bases sitting between them. The CDR3 runs to 15 residues. As DNA, the CDR3 is TGCGCCAGCAGCCAAGATACGGCAGGGCCCTATGGCTACACCTTC. It codes for CASSQDTAGPYGYTF.

The chain links TRBV2 to TRBJ1-5, with 9 bases identical to TRBD1. CDR3 length: 15 residues. Germline loops: CDR1 SNHLY, CDR2 FYNNEI. V lost 3 bases, J lost 9 bases, and 9 bases stayed unmatched. DNA for the CDR3: TGTGCCAGCAGTGAGAGGGGACAGGGAAGGAGGCCCCAGCATTTT. This sequence encodes CASSERGQGRRPQHF.